This T cell receptor beta chain comes out of a study of blood T cell repertoires in COVID-19. As for the study in general: Acute-phase and convalescent COVID-19 samples originated in the United States, Italy and Spain. PBMCs, B-cell-depleted T cells, or T cells were the source of the cDNA or gDNA that made up the material.

In the authors' workflow: By means of reference gene primer amplification, nucleated cell counts were estimated. Sequencing used immunoSEQ multiplex PCR; TCRdb keeps in-frame clones, though not all of them. The V and J calls and the clone size are those of that table, but D and trimming were determined from the DNA. The sample includes nearly 90,000 clones, approximately 88% seen only once; the top ten take around 10%. CDR1 MDHEN and CDR2 SYDVKM come from the germline V gene. The V and J ends lost 4 bases and 3 bases respectively, with 4 bases between them. The CDR3 spans 11 residues. The sequenced sample consisted of peripheral blood. The chain uses TRBV28 and TRBJ2-7; D gene ambiguous. This TCR came from a man at least 80 years old with acute or convalescent COVID-19. CDR3 loop: CASSSLYEQYF. The CDR3 DNA sequence: TGTGCCAGCAGTTCCCTCTACGAGCAGTACTTC.